Listed here are 21 T cell receptor beta chains from one sample, sequenced in a study of Ad26.COV2.S vaccination and SARS-CoV-2 variants. Only in-frame clones appear in the TCRdb table, and some are missing; sequencing was by immunoSEQ multiplex PCR. Among more than 400,000 clones, around 93% were seen once, and the ten largest hold about 1.6%. As to treatment: some 20 received Ad26.COV2.S at low or high dose, single or two shots; roughly 5 received placebo; per-sample allocation not given. Each sample was drawn 63 days after the first injection (of vaccine or placebo). This material consisted of peripheral blood, taken in a trial of Ad26.COV2.S vaccine versus placebo. The receptors were gathered from a person aged 18-60 years who received the Ad26.COV2.S COVID-19 vaccine or a placebo.

In its sample, this clone was seen once. The CDR3 reads CASSQDLWLSGNTIYF. The CDR3 bases are TGTGCCAGCAGCCAAGATCTATGGCTCTCTGGAAACACCATATATTTT. This chain connects TRBV14 to TRBJ1-3; D gene uncertain. V was shortened by 0 bases and J by 0 bases, with 9 bases between the two germline ends. The CDR3 spans 16 residues. CDR1 is SGHDN, CDR2 FVKESK, per germline.

The V and J genes are TRBV9 and TRBJ1-3; a weak D match, TRBD1 (5 bases). The CDR3 is 15 amino acids. CDR1 is SGDLS and CDR2 is YYNGEE in the germline V gene. Trimming cost V 2 bases and J 2 bases, with 11 bases left between them. As DNA, the CDR3 is TGTGCCAGCAGCGTTCAGGGTTCTACTGGAAACACCATATATTTT. This translates into CASSVQGSTGNTIYF.

Comment on this clone: At the DNA level, this CDR3 is encoded by other sequences in the same sample as well. The V and J genes are TRBV11-2 and TRBJ2-5; TRBD1 matches 9 bases. Trimming cost V 5 bases and J 5 bases; bases outside gene matches: 3. CDR3 length: 13 amino acids. Germline lookup yields CDR1 SGHAT and CDR2 FQNNGV. The CDR3 DNA follows: TGTGCCAGCAGCCGACAGGGGGTGGAGACCCAGTACTTC. It translates to CASSRQGVETQYF.

This chain connects TRBV2 to TRBJ1-1; D possibly corresponds to TRBD1 (5 bases). Per the germline V gene, CDR1 is SNHLY and CDR2 is FYNNEI. The ends were cut back, 3 bases at V and 6 bases at J, with 14 bases in the middle. CDR3 length equals 14 residues. CDR3 DNA: TGTGCCAGCAGTGACGTTAGACAGACCCCTGAAGCTTTCTTT. Translation gives CASSDVRQTPEAFF.

The rearrangement links TRBV5-1 to TRBJ2-2; D could derive from TRBD1 or TRBD2 (5 bases each). V gave up 4 bases and J gave up 4 bases, with 11 bases separating them. The CDR3 is 14 residues long. Germline CDR1 and CDR2: SGHRS and YFSETQ. This CDR3 is CASSEGRPTGELFF. In nucleotides, the CDR3 is TGCGCCAGCAGCGAGGGACGCCCCACCGGGGAGCTGTTTTTT.

The chain carries TRBV4-3 and TRBJ1-2; the match to TRBD1 covers 7 bases. This CDR3 spans 16 amino acids. Germline loops: CDR1 LGHNA, CDR2 YSLEER. V lost 3 bases and J lost 4; bases outside the gene matches: 11. This CDR3 is CASSHGRDRLFYGYTF. The CDR3 nucleotides read TGCGCCAGCAGCCACGGCCGGGACAGACTCTTCTATGGCTACACCTTC.

The gene calls are TRBV7-2 and TRBJ2-5; 10 bases fit TRBD2. Germline V gives CDR1 SGHTA, CDR2 FQGNSA. The V and J ends lost 1 base and 0 bases, in that order; junction bases with no gene match: 8. This CDR3 contains 18 residues. CDR3 protein: CASSLEVAGGLNQETQYF. CDR3 DNA sequence: TGTGCCAGCAGCTTAGAAGTAGCGGGGGGCCTTAACCAAGAGACCCAGTACTTC.

The rearrangement links TRBV3-1 (or the pseudogene TRBV3-2) to TRBJ2-1; D is unclear. Trimming shortened V by 2 bases and J by 3 bases, and 8 bases separated the two germline ends. The germline V gene encodes CDR1 LGHDT and CDR2 YNNKEL (reference sequence). This CDR3 region has 14 residues. CDR3 sequence: CASSQNSHYNEQFF. CDR3 nucleotides: TGTGCCAGCAGCCAAAACTCGCACTACAATGAGCAGTTCTTC.

The chain carries TRBV7-9 and TRBJ2-3; D is uncertain. The V end lost 4 bases, the J end lost 4 bases, and 15 bases lay between the germline ends. This CDR3 region has 15 residues. Germline loops: CDR1 SEHNR, CDR2 FQNEAQ (reference sequence). CDR3 loop: CASSYWQPLPDTQYF. The CDR3 nucleotides read TGTGCCAGCAGCTACTGGCAACCACTTCCAGATACGCAGTATTTT.

This clone was picked up one time. This sequence joins TRBV5-8 and TRBJ1-1; 10 bases are a match to TRBD1. The V and J ends lost 4 bases and 0 bases, in that order; junction bases with no gene match: 15. Germline CDR1 SGHTS, CDR2 YDEGEE. This CDR3 region has 19 residues. CDR3 sequence reads: CASSRLVETGGLMNTEAFF. The CDR3 DNA is TGTGCCAGCAGCCGCTTAGTAGAGACAGGGGGCCTGATGAACACTGAAGCTTTCTTT.

In DNA, the CDR3 is TGCGCCAGCAGCCAAGGTGTCTACGGGAACACTGAAGCTTTCTTT. It yields the protein CASSQGVYGNTEAFF. This chain connects TRBV4-3 to TRBJ1-1, with no clear D. CDR1 LGHNA and CDR2 YSLEER come from the germline V gene. CDR3 size: 15 residues. Trimming left V 1 base short and J 1 base short, with 10 bases between.

This chain joins TRBV6-6 and TRBJ1-5; 10 bases are a match to TRBD1. Trimming cost V 4 bases and J 4 bases; bases outside gene matches: 7. Germline assignment: CDR1 MNHNY and CDR2 SVGAGI (reference sequence). The CDR3 extends over 16 amino acids. CDR3 region: CASSSGTGVLNQPQHF. The CDR3 DNA reads TGTGCCAGCAGTTCCGGGACAGGGGTTCTAAATCAGCCCCAGCATTTT.

This chain links TRBV18 with TRBJ2-3, with 12 bases aligning to TRBD2. The CDR3 runs 22 residues. CDR1 is KGHSH, CDR2 LQKENI, per germline. The V segment lost 2 bases and the J segment 5 bases; nucleotides outside the gene matches: 23. The CDR3 loop reads CASSPFFVGLAGSESLVDTQYF. CDR3 DNA: TGTGCCAGCTCACCATTTTTTGTCGGACTAGCGGGGAGCGAGTCTCTGGTAGATACGCAGTATTTT.

V usage is TRBV29-1 and J usage is TRBJ2-7; D remains ambiguous. V was trimmed by 4 bases and J by 2 bases, leaving 12 bases between them. This CDR3 region has 13 residues. Germline loops: CDR1 SQVTM, CDR2 ANQGSEA. CDR3 protein: CSVVSPLTYEQYF. The CDR3 bases are TGCAGCGTTGTTAGCCCTCTAACCTACGAGCAGTACTTC.

The chain recombines TRBV5-6 with TRBJ2-7, with D unclear. Looked up from germline, CDR1 is SGHDT and CDR2 is YYEEEE. The CDR3 is 14 residues long. The V gene lost 1 base and the J gene lost 2 bases, with 10 bases spanning the gap. In DNA, the CDR3 is TGTGCCAGCAGCTTGAAAAGCAGAGCCTACGAGCAGTACTTC. Translation: CASSLKSRAYEQYF.

The chain carries TRBV11-2 and TRBJ2-1, with D perhaps matching TRBD2 (5 bases). V lost 5 bases and J 5 bases, leaving 16 bases between the germline ends. The CDR3 consists of 15 residues. CDR1 is SGHAT and CDR2 is FQNNGV in the germline V gene. The CDR3 protein is CASSRLILGNNEQFF. The DNA for the CDR3 is TGTGCCAGCAGCCGACTAATCCTCGGGAACAATGAGCAGTTCTTC.

The chain recombines TRBV30 with TRBJ1-2; no definite D call. Trimming left V 2 bases short and J 6 bases short, with 13 bases between. The CDR3 is 13 amino acids. The germline V gene encodes CDR1 GTSNPN and CDR2 SVGIG (reference sequence). In DNA form, the CDR3 reads TGTGCCTGGAGTACCCCCCAATGGAATGGCTACACCTTC. It codes for CAWSTPQWNGYTF.

The gene calls are TRBV4-3 and TRBJ1-5; the D is unclear. This CDR3 comprises 15 residues. Trimming shortened V by 4 bases and J by 0 bases, and 10 bases separated the two germline ends. Germline CDR1 is LGHNA and CDR2 is YSLEER. Here the CDR3 DNA reads TGCGCCAGCAGCCGGAATGACAATAGCAATCAGCCCCAGCATTTT. Encoded protein: CASSRNDNSNQPQHF.

The chain couples TRBV27 to TRBJ2-7; 7 bases line up with TRBD1. The trim removed 5 bases at V and 2 bases at J, leaving 6 bases unmatched. CDR3 size: 14 residues. The V gene's germline CDR1 is MNHEY and CDR2 SMNVEV (reference sequence). CDR3 residues: CASSQRDSPYEQYF. CDR3 sequence (DNA): TGTGCCAGCAGTCAACGGGACAGTCCCTACGAGCAGTACTTC.

V and J are TRBV5-1 and TRBJ2-7; D possibly uses TRBD1 or TRBD2 (5 bases each). V lost 4 bases, J lost 0 bases, and 11 bases lay in between. This CDR3 comprises 14 residues. Germline lookup yields CDR1 SGHRS and CDR2 YFSETQ. CDR3 in amino acids: CASSPWGSSYEQYF. CDR3 in DNA: TGCGCCAGCAGCCCCTGGGGGTCCTCCTACGAGCAGTACTTC.

V gene TRBV18 combines with J gene TRBJ2-2; D could derive from TRBD1 or TRBD2 (5 bases each). CDR1 KGHSH and CDR2 LQKENI come from the germline V gene. The CDR3 consists of 16 residues. With 6 bases removed from V and 9 bases from J, the gap between germline ends came to 23 bases. The CDR3 is CASSPNRGPKSWELFF. The CDR3 DNA follows: TGTGCCAGCTCTCCGAACCGGGGCCCCAAGTCCTGGGAGCTGTTTTTT.